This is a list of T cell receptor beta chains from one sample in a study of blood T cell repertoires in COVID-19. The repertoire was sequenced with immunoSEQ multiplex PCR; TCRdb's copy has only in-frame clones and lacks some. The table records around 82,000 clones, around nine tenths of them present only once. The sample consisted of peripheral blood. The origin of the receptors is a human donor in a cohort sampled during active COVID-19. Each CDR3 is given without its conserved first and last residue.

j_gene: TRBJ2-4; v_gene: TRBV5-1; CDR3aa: ASSQDREGDIQY
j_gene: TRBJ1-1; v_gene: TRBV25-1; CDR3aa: ASSGYRNTEAF
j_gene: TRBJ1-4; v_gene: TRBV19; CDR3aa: ASRGQDNSEKLF
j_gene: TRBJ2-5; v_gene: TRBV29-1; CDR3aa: SVARGQETQY
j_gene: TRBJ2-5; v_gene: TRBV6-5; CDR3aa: ASRVLAGGETQY
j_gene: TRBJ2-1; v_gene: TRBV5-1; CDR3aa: ASSLVPSGGYNEQF
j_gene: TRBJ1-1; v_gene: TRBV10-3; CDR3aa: AISQTENTEAF
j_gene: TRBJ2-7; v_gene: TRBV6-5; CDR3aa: ASSRQGWYEQY
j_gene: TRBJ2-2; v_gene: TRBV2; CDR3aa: ASSETSAGELF
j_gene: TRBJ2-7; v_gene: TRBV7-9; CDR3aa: ASSLAGEVTSAEQY
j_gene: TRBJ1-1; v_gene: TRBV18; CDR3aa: ASSLGQGAF
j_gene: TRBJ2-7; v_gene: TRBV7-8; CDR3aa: ASSFLTGGEIYEQY
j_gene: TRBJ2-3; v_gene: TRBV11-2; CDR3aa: ASSLAGGAGADTQY
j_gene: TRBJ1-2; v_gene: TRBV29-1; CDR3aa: SVEGGPLGNYGYT
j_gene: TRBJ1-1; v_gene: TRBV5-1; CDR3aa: ASNPTGLMNTEAF
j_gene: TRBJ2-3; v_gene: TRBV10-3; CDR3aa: AISETSGVGGTDTQY
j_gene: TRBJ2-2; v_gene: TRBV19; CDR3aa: ASSHWGVLDTGELF
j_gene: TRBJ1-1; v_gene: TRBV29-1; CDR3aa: SGLTGGMNTEAF
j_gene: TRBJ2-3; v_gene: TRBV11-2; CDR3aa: ASSPNGDTQY
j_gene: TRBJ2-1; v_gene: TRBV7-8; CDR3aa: ASSPDRDDEQF
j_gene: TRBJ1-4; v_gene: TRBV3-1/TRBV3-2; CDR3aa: ASSLTGGEFEKLF
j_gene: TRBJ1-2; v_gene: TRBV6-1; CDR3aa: ASSEGGANYGYT
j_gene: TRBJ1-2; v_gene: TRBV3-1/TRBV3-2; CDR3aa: ASSSQGKGGYGYT
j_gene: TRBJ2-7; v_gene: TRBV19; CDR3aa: ASSIQRGSYEQY
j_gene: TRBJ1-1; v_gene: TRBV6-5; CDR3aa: ASRTTVNTEAF
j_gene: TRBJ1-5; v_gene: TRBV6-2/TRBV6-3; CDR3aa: ASSTGQGLDNSNQPQH
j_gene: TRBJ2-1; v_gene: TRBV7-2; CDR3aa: ASSARTSGESNEQF
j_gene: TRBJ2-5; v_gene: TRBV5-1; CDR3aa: ASSPASDPQETQY
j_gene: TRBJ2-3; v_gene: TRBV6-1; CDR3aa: ASSDSPGGTDTQY
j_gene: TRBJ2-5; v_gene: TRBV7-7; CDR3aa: ASSQEGTSGEETQY
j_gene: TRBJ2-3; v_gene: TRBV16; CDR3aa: ASSHSTPGLAGKGFADTQY
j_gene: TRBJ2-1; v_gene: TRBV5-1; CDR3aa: ASSLDTSYNEQF
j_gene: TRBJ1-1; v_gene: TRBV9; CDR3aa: ASSVGTALNTEAF
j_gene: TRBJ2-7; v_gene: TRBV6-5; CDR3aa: ASSLQGPLPTYEQY
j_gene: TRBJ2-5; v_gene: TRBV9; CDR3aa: ASTGGVQETQY
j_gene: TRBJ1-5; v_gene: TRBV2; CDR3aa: ASSELVAAQH
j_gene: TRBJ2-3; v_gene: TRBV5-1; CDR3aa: ASSPRLAGKDTQY
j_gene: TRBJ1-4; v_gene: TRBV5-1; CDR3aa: ASSFGTGDEKLF
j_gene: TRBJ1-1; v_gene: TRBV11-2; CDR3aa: ASSLDWRGFTEAF
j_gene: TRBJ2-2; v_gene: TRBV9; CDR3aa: ASSVFSGGWSTGELF
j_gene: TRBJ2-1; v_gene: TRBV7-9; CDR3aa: ASSSTSGNEQF
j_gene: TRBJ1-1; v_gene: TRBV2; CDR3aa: ASSAFLNTEAF
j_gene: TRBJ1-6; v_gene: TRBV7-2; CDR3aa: AGQGYNSPLH
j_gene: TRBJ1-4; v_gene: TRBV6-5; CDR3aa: ASSSGQGNEKLF
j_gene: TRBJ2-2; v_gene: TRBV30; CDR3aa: AWSVLRNPGELF
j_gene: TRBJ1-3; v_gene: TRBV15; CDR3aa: ATSREQGGGNTIY
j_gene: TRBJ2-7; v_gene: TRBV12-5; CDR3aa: ASGFGTYEQY
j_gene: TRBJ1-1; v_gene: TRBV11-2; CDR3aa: ASSFGGALEAF
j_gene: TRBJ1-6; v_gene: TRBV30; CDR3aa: AWSVAQISYNSPLH
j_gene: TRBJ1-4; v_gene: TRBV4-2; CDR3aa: ASALQGAPATNEKLF